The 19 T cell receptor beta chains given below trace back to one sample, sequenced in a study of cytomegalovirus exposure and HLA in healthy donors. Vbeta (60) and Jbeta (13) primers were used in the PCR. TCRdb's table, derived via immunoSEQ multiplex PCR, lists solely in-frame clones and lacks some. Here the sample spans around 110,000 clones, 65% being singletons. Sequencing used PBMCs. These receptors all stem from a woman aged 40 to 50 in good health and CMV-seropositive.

CDR3 in amino acids: CASSEWKGQAGNTIYF. CDR3 sequence (DNA): TGTGCCAGCAGTGAATGGAAGGGACAGGCTGGAAACACCATATATTTT. The V and J genes are TRBV25-1 and TRBJ1-3; TRBD1 matches at 8 bases. The CDR3 covers 16 residues. The V gene end was trimmed by 1 base and the J gene end by 2 bases; junction bases not matched to a gene: 4. CDR1 and CDR2 (germline): MGHDK, SYGVNS.

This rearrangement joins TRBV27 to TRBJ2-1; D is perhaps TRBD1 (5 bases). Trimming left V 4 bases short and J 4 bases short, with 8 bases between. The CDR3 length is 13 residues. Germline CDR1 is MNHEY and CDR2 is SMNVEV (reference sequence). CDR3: CASSSDSYNEQFF. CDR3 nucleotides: TGTGCCAGCAGTTCCGACAGTTACAATGAGCAGTTCTTC.

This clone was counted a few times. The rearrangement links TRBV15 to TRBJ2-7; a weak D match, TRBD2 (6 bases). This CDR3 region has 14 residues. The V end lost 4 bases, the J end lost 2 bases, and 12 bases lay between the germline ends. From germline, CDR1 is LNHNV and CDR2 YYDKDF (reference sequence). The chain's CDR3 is CATSNEGRTYEQYF. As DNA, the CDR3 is TGTGCCACCAGCAACGAGGGGAGGACCTACGAGCAGTACTTC.

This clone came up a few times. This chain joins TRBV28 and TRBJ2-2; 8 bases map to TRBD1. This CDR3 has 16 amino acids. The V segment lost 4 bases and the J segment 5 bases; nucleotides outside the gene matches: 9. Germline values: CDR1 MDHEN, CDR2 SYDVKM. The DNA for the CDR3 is TGTGCCAGCAGTTCCTGGACAGGGCTCGGGACCGGGGAGCTGTTTTTT. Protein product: CASSSWTGLGTGELFF.

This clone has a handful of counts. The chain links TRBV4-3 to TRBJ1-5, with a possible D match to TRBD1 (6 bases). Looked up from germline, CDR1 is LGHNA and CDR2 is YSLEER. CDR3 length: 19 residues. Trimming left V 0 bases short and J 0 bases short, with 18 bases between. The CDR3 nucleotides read TGCGCCAGCAGCCAAGATCTAAATGAGGGGGGGTTTAGCAATCAGCCCCAGCATTTT. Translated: CASSQDLNEGGFSNQPQHF.

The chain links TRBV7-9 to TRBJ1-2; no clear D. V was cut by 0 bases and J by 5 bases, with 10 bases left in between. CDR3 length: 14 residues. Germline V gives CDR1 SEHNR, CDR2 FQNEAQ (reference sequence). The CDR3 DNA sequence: TGTGCCAGCAGCTTAGCTGTCGCAGCGTATGGCTACACCTTC. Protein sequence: CASSLAVAAYGYTF.

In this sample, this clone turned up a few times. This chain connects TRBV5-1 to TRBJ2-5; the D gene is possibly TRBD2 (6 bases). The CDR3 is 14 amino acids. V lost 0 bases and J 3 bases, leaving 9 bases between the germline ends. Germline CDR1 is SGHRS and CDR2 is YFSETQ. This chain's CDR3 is CASSLAGGKETQYF. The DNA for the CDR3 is TGCGCCAGCAGCTTGGCTGGGGGGAAAGAGACCCAGTACTTC.

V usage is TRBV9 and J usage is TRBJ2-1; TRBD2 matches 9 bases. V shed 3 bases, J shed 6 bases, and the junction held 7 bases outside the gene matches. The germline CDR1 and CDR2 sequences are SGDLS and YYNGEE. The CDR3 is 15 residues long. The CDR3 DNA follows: TGTGCCAGCAGCGGGTTAGCGGGAGTGGGCAATGAGCAGTTCTTC. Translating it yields CASSGLAGVGNEQFF.

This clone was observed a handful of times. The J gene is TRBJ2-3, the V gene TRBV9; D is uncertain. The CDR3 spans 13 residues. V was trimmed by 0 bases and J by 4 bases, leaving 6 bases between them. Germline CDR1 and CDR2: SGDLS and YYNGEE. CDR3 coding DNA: TGTGCCAGCAGCGTAGCTCTAGCAGATACGCAGTATTTT. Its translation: CASSVALADTQYF.

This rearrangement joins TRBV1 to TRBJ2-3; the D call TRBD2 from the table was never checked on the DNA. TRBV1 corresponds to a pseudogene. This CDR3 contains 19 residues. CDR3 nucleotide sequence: TGCACCAGCACCGACAAAGGACTAGCGGGAGGGTTGAGCACAGATACGCAGTATTTT. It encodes CTSTDKGLAGGLSTDTQYF.

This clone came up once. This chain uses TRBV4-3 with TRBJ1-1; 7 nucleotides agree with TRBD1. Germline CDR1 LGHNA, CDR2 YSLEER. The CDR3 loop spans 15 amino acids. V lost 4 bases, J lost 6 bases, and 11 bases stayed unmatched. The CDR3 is CASSLIQGLAAEAFF. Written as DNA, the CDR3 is TGCGCCAGCAGCCTAATACAGGGGCTTGCGGCTGAAGCTTTCTTT.

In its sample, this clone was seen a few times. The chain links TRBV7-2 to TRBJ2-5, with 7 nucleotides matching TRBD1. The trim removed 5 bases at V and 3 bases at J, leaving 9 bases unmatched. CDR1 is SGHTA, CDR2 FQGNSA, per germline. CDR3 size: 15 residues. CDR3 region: CASSPQTGREETQYF. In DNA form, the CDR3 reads TGTGCCAGCAGCCCCCAGACAGGGAGAGAAGAGACCCAGTACTTC.

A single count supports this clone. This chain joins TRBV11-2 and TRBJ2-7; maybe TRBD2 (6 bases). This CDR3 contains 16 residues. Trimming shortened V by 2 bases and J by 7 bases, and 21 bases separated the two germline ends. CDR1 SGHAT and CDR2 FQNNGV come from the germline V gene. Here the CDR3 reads CASSLMGAGSSREQYF. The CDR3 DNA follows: TGTGCCAGCAGCTTAATGGGCGCGGGGTCGTCGCGGGAGCAGTACTTC.

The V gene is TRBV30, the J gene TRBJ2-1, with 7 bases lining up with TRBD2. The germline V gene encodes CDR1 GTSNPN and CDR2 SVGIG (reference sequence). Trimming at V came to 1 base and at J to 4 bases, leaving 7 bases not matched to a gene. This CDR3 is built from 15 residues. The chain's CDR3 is CAWSGSGITYNEQFF. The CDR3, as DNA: TGTGCCTGGAGTGGGAGCGGGATAACATACAATGAGCAGTTCTTC.

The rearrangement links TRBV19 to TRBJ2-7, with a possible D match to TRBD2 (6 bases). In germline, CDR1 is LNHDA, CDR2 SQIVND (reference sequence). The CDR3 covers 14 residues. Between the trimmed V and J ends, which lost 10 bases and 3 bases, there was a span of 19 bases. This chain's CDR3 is CATSPRDWDYEQYF. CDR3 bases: TGTGCCACTTCTCCCCGGGACTGGGACTACGAGCAGTACTTC.

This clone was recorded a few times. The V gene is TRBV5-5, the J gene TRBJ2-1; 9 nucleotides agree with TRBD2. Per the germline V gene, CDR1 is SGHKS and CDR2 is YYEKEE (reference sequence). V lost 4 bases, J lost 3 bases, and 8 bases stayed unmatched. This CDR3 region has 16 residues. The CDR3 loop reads CASSRELAGIYNEQFF. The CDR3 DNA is TGTGCCAGCAGCCGGGAGCTAGCGGGAATCTACAATGAGCAGTTCTTC.

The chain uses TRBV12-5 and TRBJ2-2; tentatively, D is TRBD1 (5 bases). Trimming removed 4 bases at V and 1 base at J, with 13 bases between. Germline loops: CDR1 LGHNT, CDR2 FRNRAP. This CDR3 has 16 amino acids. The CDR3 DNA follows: TGTGCTAGTGGTTCACCGACAGAGGTGAACACCGGGGAGCTGTTTTTT. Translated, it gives CASGSPTEVNTGELFF.

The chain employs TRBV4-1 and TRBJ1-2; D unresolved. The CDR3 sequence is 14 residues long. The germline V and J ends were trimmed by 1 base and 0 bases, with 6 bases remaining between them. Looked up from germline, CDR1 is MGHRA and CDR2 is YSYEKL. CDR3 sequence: CASSQAAANYGYTF. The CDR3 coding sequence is TGCGCCAGCAGCCAAGCTGCAGCTAACTATGGCTACACCTTC.

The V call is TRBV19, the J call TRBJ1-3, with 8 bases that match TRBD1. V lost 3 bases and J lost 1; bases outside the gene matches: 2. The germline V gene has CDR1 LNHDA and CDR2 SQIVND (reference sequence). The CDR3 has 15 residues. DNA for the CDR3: TGTGCCAGTAGTATTGACAGGGGATCTGGAAACACCATATATTTT. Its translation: CASSIDRGSGNTIYF.